These T cell receptor beta chains were read from a single sample in a study of cytomegalovirus exposure and HLA in healthy donors. Profiling relied on immunoSEQ multiplex PCR, and the TCRdb table lists in-frame clones only, not all of them. The table lists approximately 53,000 clones, 72% of them singletons. Sequencing was performed on PBMCs. The receptor set was obtained from a woman between 50 and 59 years old in good health and CMV-seronegative. Each CDR3 is given with its conserved first and last residue. D genes are given only for firm matches. Only part of the rows carry a size: once, few, many, or a class if the clone is expanded.

>few|TRBV28|14|TRBJ2-1|TRBD2
TGTGCCAGCAGTTTATCTAGCGGGAGGGGTGAGCAGTTCTTC
CASSLSSGRGEQFF
>NA|TRBV7-8|15|TRBJ2-7|TRBD1
TGTGCCAGCAGCTCACAGGGGGCGGGGGATTACGAGCAGTACTTC
CASSSQGAGDYEQYF
>NA|TRBV7-9|12|TRBJ1-5|NA
TGTTCCAGCAGCTCGGGGGAGAGGCCCCAGCATTTT
CSSSSGERPQHF
>NA|TRBV6-6|14|TRBJ1-6|NA
TGTGCCAGCAGTTACGGGGGCGCAGAATCACCCCTCCACTTT
CASSYGGAESPLHF
>few|TRBV30|11|TRBJ1-1|NA
TGTGCCTGGAGAGAAGAGGGCGAAGCTTTCTTT
CAWREEGEAFF
>NA|TRBV13|17|TRBJ2-1|TRBD2
TGTGCCAGCAGCTCCGTCCTAGCGGGGGTATCCTACAATGAGCAGTTCTTC
CASSSVLAGVSYNEQFF
>NA|TRBV6-1|13|TRBJ2-5|NA
TGTGCCAGCAGCCTAACGTACCAAGAGACCCAGTACTTC
CASSLTYQETQYF
>NA|TRBV4-3|15|TRBJ1-1|NA
TGCGCCAGCAGCGAAGAGGTCAGGGGAAGCACTGAAGCTTTCTTT
CASSEEVRGSTEAFF
>NA|TRBV4-2|14|TRBJ2-5|NA
TGTGCCAGCAGCTCAATGGGGGGGCGAGAGACCCAGTACTTC
CASSSMGGRETQYF
>NA|TRBV9|14|TRBJ2-1|NA
TGTGCCAGCAGCGTAGCCGGGAGCTACAATGAGCAGTTCTTC
CASSVAGSYNEQFF
>NA|TRBV4-2|15|TRBJ1-6|TRBD1
TGTGCCAGCAGCCAGGGGACAGGGGGCTATTCACCCCTCCACTTT
CASSQGTGGYSPLHF
>NA|TRBV9|16|TRBJ2-7|TRBD2
TGTGCCAGCAGCACAAGCTTGGGAGCGGGGGCGAGGGAGCAGTACTTC
CASSTSLGAGAREQYF
>NA|TRBV7-2|13|TRBJ1-1|NA
TGTGCCAGCAGCTTATGGTGGAGGGCTGAAGCTTTCTTT
CASSLWWRAEAFF
>NA|TRBV7-2|15|TRBJ1-5|NA
TGTGCCAGCAGCTTCTTTCGAGGGGGGGATCAGCCCCAGCATTTT
CASSFFRGGDQPQHF
>NA|TRBV29-1|13|TRBJ2-7|TRBD1
TGCAGCGCACAGGGGGCCGGTCCCTACGAGCAGTACTTC
CSAQGAGPYEQYF
>few|TRBV28|14|TRBJ2-3|NA
TGTGCCAGCAGGTGGGATACGGGGAGGAATACGCAGTATTTT
CASRWDTGRNTQYF
>NA|TRBV28|16|TRBJ2-3|TRBD2
TGTGCCAGCAGTTTATGGGGGACTAGCGGCACAGATACGCAGTATTTT
CASSLWGTSGTDTQYF
>few|TRBV2|12|TRBJ1-1|NA
TGTGCCAGCAGTGACAGGGTGACTGAAGCTTTCTTT
CASSDRVTEAFF
>NA|TRBV7-9|13|TRBJ1-1|NA
TGTGCCAGCAGCTTTGGGGGGGCGTCCGAGTCTTTCTTT
CASSFGGASESFF
>NA|TRBV7-2|14|TRBJ2-7|TRBD2
TGTGCCAGCAGCTTCGATTGGCGGGGGAACGAGCAGTACTTC
CASSFDWRGNEQYF
>NA|TRBV10-3|13|TRBJ2-7|TRBD1
TGTGCCGTCCGGGACAGGCCAATGGACGAGCAGTACTTC
CAVRDRPMDEQYF
>NA|TRBV29-1|11|TRBJ1-1|NA
TGCAGCGCCCGTACTGGGGGGGTGGCTTTCTTT
CSARTGGVAFF
>NA|TRBV10-1|17|TRBJ2-7|NA
TGCGCCAGCAGTGAGTCGATCCTCGGGGGGACACTCTACGAGCAGTACTTC
CASSESILGGTLYEQYF
>NA|TRBV6-5|13|TRBJ1-4|TRBD1
TGTGCCAGCAAAGGGGGCGGCTATGAAAAACTGTTTTTT
CASKGGGYEKLFF
>NA|TRBV18|12|TRBJ1-1|NA
TGTGCCAGCCAGGGGCCGAACACTGAAGCTTTCTTT
CASQGPNTEAFF
>NA|TRBV5-5|15|TRBJ2-5|TRBD2
TGTGCCAGCAGCACAGTAGCGGGAGTGGTAGAGACCCAGTACTTC
CASSTVAGVVETQYF
>few|TRBV6-5|13|TRBJ1-1|TRBD1
TGTGCCAGCAGAACGACAGGGCACACTGAAGCTTTCTTT
CASRTTGHTEAFF
>NA|TRBV30|17|TRBJ2-1|NA
TGTGCCTGGAGTGTCGGAATATTAGGACAAGGGTACAATGAGCAGTTCTTC
CAWSVGILGQGYNEQFF
>NA|TRBV28|13|TRBJ2-7|NA
TGTGCCAGCAGTCAGCGTCAAACCTACGAGCAGTACTTC
CASSQRQTYEQYF
>NA|TRBV4-3|15|TRBJ1-1|NA
TGCGCCAGCAGCCAAGAACACAGGCCTGACACTGAAGCTTTCTTT
CASSQEHRPDTEAFF
>NA|TRBV19|15|TRBJ1-5|NA
TGTGCCAGTATGCAGGGGTTCTATAGCAATCAGCCCCAGCATTTT
CASMQGFYSNQPQHF
>few|TRBV30|14|TRBJ1-4|NA
TGTGCCTGGAGTCTTGACAGTGGGAATGAAAAACTGTTTTTT
CAWSLDSGNEKLFF
>NA|TRBV28|15|TRBJ2-1|TRBD2
TGTGCCAGCCGGTCGGGACTAGCGGATTACAATGAGCAGTTCTTC
CASRSGLADYNEQFF
>NA|TRBV6-1|15|TRBJ2-5|TRBD1
TGTGCCAGCCGAAGGGACAGGGACGCGGGAGAGACCCAGTACTTC
CASRRDRDAGETQYF
>NA|TRBV29-1|12|TRBJ2-7|TRBD2
TGCAGCGCCTGGACTAGCGGTTACGAGCAGTACTTC
CSAWTSGYEQYF
>few|TRBV7-2|14|TRBJ2-3|NA
TGTGCCAGCAGCTTAGGAGGTGCGCCAGATACGCAGTATTTT
CASSLGGAPDTQYF
>NA|TRBV2|15|TRBJ1-6|TRBD1
TGTGCCAGCAGCCCCCAGGGGGACTATAATTCACCCCTCCACTTT
CASSPQGDYNSPLHF
>NA|TRBV2|12|TRBJ2-5|TRBD1
TGTGCCAGCAACAGGGGCTCGGAGACCCAGTACTTC
CASNRGSETQYF
>NA|TRBV2|15|TRBJ2-1|NA
TGTGCCATGTCACAGGGAATCTCCTCCTACAATGAGCAGTTCTTC
CAMSQGISSYNEQFF
>NA|TRBV5-1|13|TRBJ2-3|NA
TGCGCCAGCAGCTACGCAGGGGCAGATACGCAGTATTTT
CASSYAGADTQYF
>NA|TRBV30|13|TRBJ2-7|TRBD1
TGTGCCTGGAGTAATGCACAGGGGGACGAGCAGTACTTC
CAWSNAQGDEQYF
>NA|TRBV30|13|TRBJ2-5|NA
TGTGCCTGGGGACCGGAGGCCCAAGAGACCCAGTACTTC
CAWGPEAQETQYF
>NA|TRBV18|14|TRBJ2-1|NA
TGTGCCAGCGTCCCTACTACTAGTTATAATGAGCAGTTCTTC
CASVPTTSYNEQFF
>NA|TRBV10-3|16|TRBJ2-2|TRBD2
TGTGCCATCAGTCGAGGGGCGGGGGAGGGCACCGGGGAGCTGTTTTTT
CAISRGAGEGTGELFF
>NA|TRBV5-1|13|TRBJ2-2|NA
TGCGCCAGCAGCTTGGGATCCGCGGGGGAGCTGTTTTTT
CASSLGSAGELFF
>NA|TRBV30|13|TRBJ2-5|NA
TGTGCCTGGAGTACCCAGGTCCAAGAGACCCAGTACTTC
CAWSTQVQETQYF
>NA|TRBV5-1|13|TRBJ1-2|NA
TGCGCCAGCAGCTTCCAGGAAGCCTATGGCTACACCTTC
CASSFQEAYGYTF
>NA|TRBV10-3|17|TRBJ2-2|TRBD1
TGTGCCATCACCAGGACAGGGGGCTCCGTGAGCACCGGGGAGCTGTTTTTT
CAITRTGGSVSTGELFF
>NA|TRBV6-8|16|TRBJ2-3|NA
TGTGCCAGCAGGACCACGTCAAGGAGGGACGGAGATACGCAGTATTTT
CASRTTSRRDGDTQYF
>NA|TRBV5-1|16|TRBJ2-2|TRBD1
TGCGCCAGCAGTAACCGGGACAGGGATTTGGCCGGGGAGCTGTTTTTT
CASSNRDRDLAGELFF
>NA|TRBV4-2|15|TRBJ2-5|TRBD1
TGTGCCAGCAGCCGGCGGCAGGGGGCGGAAGAGACCCAGTACTTC
CASSRRQGAEETQYF
>NA|TRBV2|14|TRBJ2-7|TRBD1
TGTGCCAGCAGTGGAGGGACAGGGGGCTACGAGCAGTACTTC
CASSGGTGGYEQYF
>NA|TRBV18|16|TRBJ2-1|TRBD2
TGTGCCAGCTCACTCACCCTAGCGGGAGGTTACAATGAGCAGTTCTTC
CASSLTLAGGYNEQFF
>once|TRBV27|13|TRBJ2-3|NA
TGTGCCAGCAGTTTTAGGCCAGGAGATACGCAGTATTTT
CASSFRPGDTQYF
>NA|TRBV28|14|TRBJ2-5|TRBD2
TGTGCCAGCATACAGCGGGGGGGCGGGGAGACCCAGTACTTC
CASIQRGGGETQYF